This T cell receptor (beta chain) derives from a study of human T cells and chemical hapten exposure. Study overall: The study lasted 20 to 25 weeks, and patients were dosed weekly with diphenylcyclopropenone on the scalp throughout. Small pooled library volume differences chiefly drove per-sample TCR yield variation.

The sample's time point: patch test 3, about 24 weeks after DPC sensitization. Treatment indicated: therapeutic diphenylcyclopropenone sensitization with weekly scalp DPC. Between the trimmed V and J ends, which lost 7 bases and 4 bases, there was a span of 13 bases. Germline V lookup: CDR1 SNHLY, CDR2 FYNNEI. The CDR3 consists of 13 residues. Unique molecular identifiers were affixed to discrete cDNA molecules within the library. TCRdb re-called the RACE reads with MiXCR, one entry per CDR3 protein. This table holds 80,000 to 100,000 distinct CDR3 sequences, roughly a quarter found once. The sequences come from whole blood, collected in connection with sensitization to the hapten diphenylcyclopropenone (DPC). J is TRBJ1-2 and V is TRBV2; perhaps TRBD1 as D (5 bases). The sequence derives from a man aged 35-49 years with alopecia areata. Some clones in this sample may be carry-over from other donors' samples. CDR3 residues: CASTEGQGYGYTF. The CDR3, as DNA: TGTGCCAGCACCGAAGGGCAGGGCTATGGCTACACCTTC.